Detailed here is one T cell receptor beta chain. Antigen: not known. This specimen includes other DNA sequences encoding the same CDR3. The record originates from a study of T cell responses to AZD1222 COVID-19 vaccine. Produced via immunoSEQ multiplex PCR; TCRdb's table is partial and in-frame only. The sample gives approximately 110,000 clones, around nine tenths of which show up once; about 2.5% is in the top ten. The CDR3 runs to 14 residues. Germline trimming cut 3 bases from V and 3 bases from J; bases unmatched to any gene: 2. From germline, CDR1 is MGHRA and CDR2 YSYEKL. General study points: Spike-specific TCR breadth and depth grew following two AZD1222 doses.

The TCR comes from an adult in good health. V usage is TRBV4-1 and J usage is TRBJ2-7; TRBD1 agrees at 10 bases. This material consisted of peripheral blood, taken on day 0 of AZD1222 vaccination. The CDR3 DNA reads TGCGCCAGCAGCCAGGGGGACAGGGGCTACGAGCAGTACTTC. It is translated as CASSQGDRGYEQYF.